This T cell receptor beta chain was observed in a study of cytomegalovirus exposure and HLA in healthy donors. Study outcomes and limitations: It emerged from a later analysis that several of the most significant clusters appeared to be linked to common viral pathogens. Sequence variants that were highly shared formed a cluster that was likely a sequencing artifact.

The primer mix had 60 Vbeta and 13 Jbeta primers. How the authors handled the data: Later analysis identified tens of millions of unique TCR beta chains, around 10 million shared. Profiling relied on immunoSEQ multiplex PCR, and the TCRdb table lists in-frame clones only, not all of them. That table is the source of V, J and clone size, and D and trimming were worked out from the DNA. Of more than 100,000 clones in the sample, roughly 66% are singletons; the top ten hold about 1.6%. This clone was seen a few times. Its antigen is unidentified. The sequenced material came from PBMCs. The TCR was taken from a young man in good health and CMV-seronegative.

The CDR3 sequence is CASRRGGRGHQPQHF. DNA of the CDR3: TGTGCCAGCAGAAGGGGGGGCAGGGGGCATCAGCCCCAGCATTTT. The gene calls are TRBV6-1 and TRBJ1-5, with 8 nucleotides matching TRBD1. Trimming took 6 bases from V and 5 from J; bases not matched to a gene: 9. The CDR3 spans 15 residues. CDR1 is MNHNS, CDR2 SASEGT, per germline.